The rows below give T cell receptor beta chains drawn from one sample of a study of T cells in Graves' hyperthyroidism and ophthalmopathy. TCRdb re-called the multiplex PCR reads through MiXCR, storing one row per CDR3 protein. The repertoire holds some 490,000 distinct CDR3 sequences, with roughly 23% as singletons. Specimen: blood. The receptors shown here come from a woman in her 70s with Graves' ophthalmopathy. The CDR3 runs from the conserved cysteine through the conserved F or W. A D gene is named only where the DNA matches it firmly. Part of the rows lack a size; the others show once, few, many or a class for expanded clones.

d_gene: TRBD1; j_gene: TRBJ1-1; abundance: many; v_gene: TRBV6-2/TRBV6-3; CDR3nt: TGTGCCAGCAGCTTACCGGGACAGGGGGGAACTGAAGCTTTCTTT; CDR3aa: CASSLPGQGGTEAFF
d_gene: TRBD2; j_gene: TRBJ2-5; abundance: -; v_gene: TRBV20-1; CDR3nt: TGCAGTGCTAGCGGGGGGGGCCCACAAGAGACCCAGTACTTC; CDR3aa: CSASGGGPQETQYF
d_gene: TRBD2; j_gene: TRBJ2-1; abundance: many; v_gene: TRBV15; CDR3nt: TGTGCCACCAGCAGAGATAGGACTAGCTACAATGAGCAGTTCTTC; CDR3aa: CATSRDRTSYNEQFF
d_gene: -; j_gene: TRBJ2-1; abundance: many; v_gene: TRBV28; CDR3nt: TGTGCCAGCAGCCGTCCTGACAGATACAATGAGCAGTTCTTC; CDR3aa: CASSRPDRYNEQFF
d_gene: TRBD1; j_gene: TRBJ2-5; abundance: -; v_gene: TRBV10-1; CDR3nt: TGCGCCAGCAGTTCCTCGTCGACAGGGGGCAAGACCCAGTACTTC; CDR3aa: CASSSSSTGGKTQYF
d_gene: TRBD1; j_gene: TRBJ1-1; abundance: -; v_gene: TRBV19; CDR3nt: TGTGCCAGTAGGATGGCCGGACAGGGGGCAACTGAAGCTTTCTTT; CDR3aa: CASRMAGQGATEAFF
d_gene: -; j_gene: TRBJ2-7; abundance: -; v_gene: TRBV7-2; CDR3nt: TGTGCCAGCAGACGGGGAGAGCAGTACTTC; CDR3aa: CASRRGEQYF
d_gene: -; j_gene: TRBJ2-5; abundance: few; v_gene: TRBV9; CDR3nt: TGTGCCAGCAGCCCTGGACAGCCTCGGGAGACCCAGTACTTC; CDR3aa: CASSPGQPRETQYF
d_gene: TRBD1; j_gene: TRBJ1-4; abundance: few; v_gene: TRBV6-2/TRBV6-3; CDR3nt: TGTGCCAGCAGTTTACAGGGGGCGTCAGAAAAACTGTTTTTT; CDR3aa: CASSLQGASEKLFF
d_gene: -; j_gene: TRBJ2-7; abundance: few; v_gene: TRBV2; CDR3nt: TGTGCCAGCAGCTCCTACAGGGGGGGGTCCTACGAGCAGTACTTC; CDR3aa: CASSSYRGGSYEQYF
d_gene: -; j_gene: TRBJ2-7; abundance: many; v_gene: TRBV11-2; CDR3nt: TGTGCCAGCAGCATTAGTGGGCAGCGCGAGCAGTACTTC; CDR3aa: CASSISGQREQYF
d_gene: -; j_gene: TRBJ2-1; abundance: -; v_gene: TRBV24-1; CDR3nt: TGTGCCACCAGTGATCAAGTAAGGGCGGTCAATGAGCAGTTCTTC; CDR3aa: CATSDQVRAVNEQFF
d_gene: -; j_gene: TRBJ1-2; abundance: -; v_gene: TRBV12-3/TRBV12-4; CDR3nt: TGTGCCAGCAGCTTAGGGGAGACCTATGGCTACACCTTC; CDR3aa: CASSLGETYGYTF
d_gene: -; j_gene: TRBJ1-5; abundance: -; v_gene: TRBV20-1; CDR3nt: TGCAGTGCTCCGAGGGGTACCGGGAGCAATCAGCCCCAGCATTTT; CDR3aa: CSAPRGTGSNQPQHF
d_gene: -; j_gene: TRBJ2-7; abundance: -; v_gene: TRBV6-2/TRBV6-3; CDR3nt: TGTGCCAGCAGTTACCCCACCGGGACTGGATTCTACGAGCAGTACTTC; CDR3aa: CASSYPTGTGFYEQYF
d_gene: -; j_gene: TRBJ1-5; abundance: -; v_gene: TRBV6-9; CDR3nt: TGTGCCAGCAGTTTCGGCGACAATCAGCCCCAGCATTTT; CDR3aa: CASSFGDNQPQHF
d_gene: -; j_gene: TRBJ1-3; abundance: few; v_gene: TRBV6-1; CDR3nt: TGTGCCAGCAGTGACCCCCCAGGGGTAAACTCTGGAAACACCATATATTTT; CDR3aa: CASSDPPGVNSGNTIYF
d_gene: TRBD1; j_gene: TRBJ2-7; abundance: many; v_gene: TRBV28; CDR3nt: TGTGCCAGCAGTATTGGGACAGGCGCCTACGAGCAGTACTTC; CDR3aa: CASSIGTGAYEQYF
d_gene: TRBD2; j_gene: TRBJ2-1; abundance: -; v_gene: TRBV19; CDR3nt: TGTGCCAGTAGTTCCGCGACTAGCGGCAACAATGAGCAGTTCTTC; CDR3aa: CASSSATSGNNEQFF
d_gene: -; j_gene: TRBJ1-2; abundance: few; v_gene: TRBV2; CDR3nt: TGTGTCAGCACAGCTAACTATGGCTACACCTTC; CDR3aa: CVSTANYGYTF
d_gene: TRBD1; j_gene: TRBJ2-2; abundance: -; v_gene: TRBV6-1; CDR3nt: TGTGCCAGCCGGAAGACAGGGCTGAACACCGGGGAGCTGTTTTTT; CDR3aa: CASRKTGLNTGELFF
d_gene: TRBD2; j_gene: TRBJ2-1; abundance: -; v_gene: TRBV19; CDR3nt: TGTGCCAGTAGTGGGACTAGCGGGATGTCCTACAATGAGCAGTTCTTC; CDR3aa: CASSGTSGMSYNEQFF
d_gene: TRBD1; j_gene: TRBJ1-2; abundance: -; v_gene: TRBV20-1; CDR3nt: TGCAGTTCGGGGGAGACAGGGGCTTTCTATGGCTACACCTTC; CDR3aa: CSSGETGAFYGYTF
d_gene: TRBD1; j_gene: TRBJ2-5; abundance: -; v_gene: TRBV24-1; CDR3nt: TGTGCCACCAGTGACCCGACAGGGGGAGGAGAGACCCAGTACTTC; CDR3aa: CATSDPTGGGETQYF
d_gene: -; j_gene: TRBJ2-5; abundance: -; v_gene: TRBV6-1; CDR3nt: TGTGCCAGCAGTTATTCCAGGGTGATAGAGACCCAGTACTTC; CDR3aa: CASSYSRVIETQYF
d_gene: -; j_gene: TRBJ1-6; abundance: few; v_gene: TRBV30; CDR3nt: TGTGCCTGGAGTGTCGGGGGGTATTATTCACCCCTCCACTTT; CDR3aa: CAWSVGGYYSPLHF
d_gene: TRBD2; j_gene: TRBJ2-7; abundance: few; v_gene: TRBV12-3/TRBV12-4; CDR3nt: TGTGCCAGCAGTCAATCTAGCGGGGACTCCTACGAGCAGTACTTC; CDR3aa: CASSQSSGDSYEQYF
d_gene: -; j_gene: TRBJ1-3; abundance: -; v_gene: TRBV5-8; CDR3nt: TGTGCCAGCAGCTTCGACACTAACTCTGGAAACACCATATATTTT; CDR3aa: CASSFDTNSGNTIYF
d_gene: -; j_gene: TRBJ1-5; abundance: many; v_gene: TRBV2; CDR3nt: TGTGCCAGCAGTGCAGACAGAGGCGGGGTACCCCAGCATTTT; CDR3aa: CASSADRGGVPQHF
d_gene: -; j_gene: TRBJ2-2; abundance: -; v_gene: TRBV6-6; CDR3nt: TGTGCCAGCAGTTACCCTGAGACCGGGGAGCTGTTTTTT; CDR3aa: CASSYPETGELFF
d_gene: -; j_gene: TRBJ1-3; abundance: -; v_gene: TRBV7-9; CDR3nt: TGTGCCAGCAGCTCCCAAGGAGGGACTGGAAACACCATATATTTT; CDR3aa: CASSSQGGTGNTIYF
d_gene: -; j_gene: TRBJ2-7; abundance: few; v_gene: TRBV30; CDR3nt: TGTGCCTGGAAGACTGGGCCCTACGAGCAGTACTTC; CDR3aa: CAWKTGPYEQYF
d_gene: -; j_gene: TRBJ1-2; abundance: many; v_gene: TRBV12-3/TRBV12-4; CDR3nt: TGTGCCAGCACCCCGGGCGGGACGTTCTATGGCTACACCTTC; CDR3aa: CASTPGGTFYGYTF
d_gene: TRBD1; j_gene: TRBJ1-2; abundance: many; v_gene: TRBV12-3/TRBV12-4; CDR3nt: TGTGCCAGCAGTCCCTCGGGACAGTGGAATTATGGCTACACCTTC; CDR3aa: CASSPSGQWNYGYTF
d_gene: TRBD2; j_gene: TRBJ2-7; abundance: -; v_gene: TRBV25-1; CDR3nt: TGTGCCAGCAGTGAGACTAGCGGGAAGTACTACGAGCAGTACTTC; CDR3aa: CASSETSGKYYEQYF
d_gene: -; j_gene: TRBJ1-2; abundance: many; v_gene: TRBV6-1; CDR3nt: TGTGCCAGCAGGCCGGCGCAAAACTATGGCTACACCTTC; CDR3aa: CASRPAQNYGYTF
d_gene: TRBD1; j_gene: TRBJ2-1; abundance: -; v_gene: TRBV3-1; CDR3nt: TGTGCCAGCAGCCGATTCGGACAGGGGAAAAAAGGGATTTGGCAGTTCTTC; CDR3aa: CASSRFGQGKKGIWQFF
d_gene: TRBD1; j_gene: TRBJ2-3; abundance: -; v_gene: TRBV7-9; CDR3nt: TGTGCCAGCAGCTCTACAGGGGGCTTAAATACGCAGTATTTT; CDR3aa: CASSSTGGLNTQYF
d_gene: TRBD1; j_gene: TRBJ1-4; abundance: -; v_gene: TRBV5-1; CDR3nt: TGCGCCAGCAGCTTGGAGGGACAGGGACCAGAAGGGGTGTTTTTT; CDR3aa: CASSLEGQGPEGVFF
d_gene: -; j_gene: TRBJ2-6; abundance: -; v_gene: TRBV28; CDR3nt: TGTGCCAGCAGTACCGAAGAGACTGGGGCCAACGTCCTGACTTTC; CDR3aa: CASSTEETGANVLTF
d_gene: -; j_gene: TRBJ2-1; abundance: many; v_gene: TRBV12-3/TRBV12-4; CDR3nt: TGTGCCACCAGTAAGGACTCATCATACAATGAGCAGTTCTTC; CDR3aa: CATSKDSSYNEQFF
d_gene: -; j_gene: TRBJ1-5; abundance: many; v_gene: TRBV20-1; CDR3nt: TGCAGTGCTAGACTTGGGCGGGGGGGAAGCAATCAGCCCCAGCATTTT; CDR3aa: CSARLGRGGSNQPQHF
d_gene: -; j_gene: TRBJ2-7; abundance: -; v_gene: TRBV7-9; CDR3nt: TGTGCCAGCAGCTTAACAGGGCACGAGCAGTACTTC; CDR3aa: CASSLTGHEQYF
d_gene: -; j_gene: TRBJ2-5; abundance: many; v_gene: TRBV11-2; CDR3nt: TGTGCCAGCAGCCCTAGCGCCGCTGAGGGAGAGACCCAGTACTTC; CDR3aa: CASSPSAAEGETQYF
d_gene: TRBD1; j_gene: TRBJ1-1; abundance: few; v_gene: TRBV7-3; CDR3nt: TGTGCCAGCAGCTTAAGGGACAGGGGGGAGAAAGTGGAAGCTTTCTTT; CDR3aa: CASSLRDRGEKVEAFF
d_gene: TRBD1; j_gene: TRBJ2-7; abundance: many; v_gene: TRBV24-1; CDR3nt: TGTGCCACCAGCACTCGGGACAGCCACTACGAGCAGTACTTC; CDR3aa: CATSTRDSHYEQYF
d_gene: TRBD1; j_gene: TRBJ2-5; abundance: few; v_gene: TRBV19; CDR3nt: TGTGCCAGTAGTAGTGACAGGGCTTTAGAGACCCAGTACTTC; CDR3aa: CASSSDRALETQYF
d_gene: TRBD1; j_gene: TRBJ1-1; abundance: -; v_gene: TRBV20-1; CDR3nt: TGCAGTGCTACACGGACAGGGAGTAACACTGAAGCTTTCTTT; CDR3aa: CSATRTGSNTEAFF
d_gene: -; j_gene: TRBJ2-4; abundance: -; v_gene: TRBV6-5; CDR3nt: TGTGCCAGCAGTTACGAGGGAGAAGAAAACATTCAGTACTTC; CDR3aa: CASSYEGEENIQYF
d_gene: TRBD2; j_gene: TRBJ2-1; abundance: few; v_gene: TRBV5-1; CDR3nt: TGCGCCAGCAGCTTGGGCGGGAGGGCCACAGATGAGCAGTTCTTC; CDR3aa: CASSLGGRATDEQFF
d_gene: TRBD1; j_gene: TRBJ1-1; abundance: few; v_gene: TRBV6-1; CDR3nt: TGTGCCAGCAGACAAGGGACAGTCATGAACACTGAAGCTTTCTTT; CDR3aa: CASRQGTVMNTEAFF
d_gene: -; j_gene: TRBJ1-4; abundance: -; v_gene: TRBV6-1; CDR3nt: TGTGCCAGCAGTTCGCGCGAGGACACCGCTAATGAAAAACTGTTTTTT; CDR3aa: CASSSREDTANEKLFF
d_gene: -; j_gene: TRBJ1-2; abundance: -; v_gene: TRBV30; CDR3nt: TGTGCCTGGAGTGTACTCGGGCAGGGCTTTCATGGCTACACCTTC; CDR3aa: CAWSVLGQGFHGYTF
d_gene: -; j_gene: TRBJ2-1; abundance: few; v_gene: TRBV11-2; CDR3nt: TGTGCCAGCAGCTTTAGGCTAGCAAGCGATGAGCAGTTCTTC; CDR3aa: CASSFRLASDEQFF